This T cell receptor (beta chain) was identified in a study of T cell changes during pregnancy in multiple sclerosis. The data were produced by immunoSEQ multiplex PCR, yet TCRdb's version contains in-frame clones alone and is incomplete. The profile covers fewer than 110,000 clones, with roughly 92% appearing a single time and roughly 0.88% taken by the ten largest. The CDR3 has 15 residues. Germline V gene sequence: CDR1 SGHTA, CDR2 FQGNSA. V shed 5 bases, J shed 3 bases, and the junction held 8 bases outside the gene matches. The chain has TRBV7-2 and TRBJ2-7, with TRBD2 matching over 9 bases. This receptor was obtained from a female donor with multiple sclerosis, enrolled in a pregnancy study. Sequences were derived from peripheral blood, sampled after pregnancy. The CDR3 DNA follows: TGTGCCAGCAGCACAGCCGGGACTAGCTTCTACGAGCAGTACTTC. As protein: CASSTAGTSFYEQYF.